Shown below are 26 T cell receptor beta chains from a single sample sequenced in a study of CD8+ T cells in alopecia areata. Treatment in this sample: oral pan-JAK inhibitor, 5-10 mg twice daily. cDNA serving as the sequencing template came from extracted, reverse transcribed RNA. TCRdb's table, derived via immunoSEQ multiplex PCR, lists solely in-frame clones and lacks some. The sample lists about 76,000 clones; approximately 66% were seen once. The sample was CD8+ T cells sorted from blood, taken at week 24, from a patient treated with tofacitinib. The receptors were gathered from a human donor with alopecia areata.

The genes are TRBV4-1 and TRBJ1-2, with 10 nucleotides matching TRBD1. This CDR3 has 15 residues. Looked up from germline, CDR1 is MGHRA and CDR2 is YSYEKL. V shed 4 bases, J shed 7 bases, and the junction held 9 bases outside the gene matches. The CDR3 DNA follows: TGCGCCAGCAGCCTAATCGGGACAGGGGAGGTTGGCTACACCTTC. This translates into CASSLIGTGEVGYTF.

The V and J genes are TRBV27 and TRBJ1-5; no clear D gene. Germline V CDR1 and CDR2: MNHEY, SMNVEV (reference sequence). With 9 bases removed from V and 2 bases from J, the gap between germline ends came to 11 bases. The CDR3 loop spans 13 amino acids. The CDR3 sequence: CASAWARNQPQHF. CDR3 coding DNA: TGTGCCAGTGCTTGGGCCCGCAATCAGCCCCAGCATTTT.

The gene calls are TRBV7-6 and TRBJ1-1; D not resolved. The CDR3 extends over 12 amino acids. Trimming shortened V by 4 bases and J by 8 bases, and 11 bases separated the two germline ends. CDR1 SGHVS and CDR2 FNYEAQ come from the germline V gene. For the CDR3, the DNA is TGTGCCAGCAGCTCCTGGACGGGAGAAGCTTTCTTT. Its translation is CASSSWTGEAFF.

This clone occurred a few times. The chain uses TRBV7-6 and TRBJ2-2, with a tentative D call TRBD2 (5 bases). The V gene's germline CDR1 is SGHVS and CDR2 FNYEAQ. V was trimmed by 1 base and J by 2 bases, leaving 11 bases between them. The CDR3 runs to 16 residues. The CDR3 loop reads CASSLVVGVNTGELFF. In DNA, the CDR3 is TGTGCCAGCAGCTTAGTTGTGGGAGTTAACACCGGGGAGCTGTTTTTT.

This clone was found a few times. The chain uses TRBV28 and TRBJ1-4; D is uncertain. Germline assignment: CDR1 MDHEN and CDR2 SYDVKM. CDR3 size: 15 residues. Trimming left V 5 bases short and J 10 bases short, with 20 bases between. The CDR3: CASSPHHWPVLKLFF. Here the CDR3 DNA reads TGTGCCAGCAGTCCCCACCATTGGCCCGTTCTAAAACTGTTTTTT.

This chain links TRBV19 with TRBJ2-7; weak D call: TRBD1 (5 bases). Trimming left V 5 bases short and J 1 base short, with 9 bases between. This CDR3 region has 13 residues. Germline values: CDR1 LNHDA, CDR2 SQIVND (reference sequence). The CDR3 sequence: CASSLTASYEQYF. CDR3 nucleotide sequence: TGTGCCAGTAGTTTGACAGCATCCTACGAGCAGTACTTC. The full variable domain, rest sourced from reference TRBV19 and TRBJ2-7, is DGGITQSPKYLFRKEGQNVTLSCEQNLNHDAMYWYRQDPGQGLRLIYYSQIVNDFQKGDIAEGYSVSREKKESFPLTVTSAQKNPTAFYLCASSLTASYEQYFGPGTRLTVT.

The V call is TRBV9, the J call TRBJ1-1; D might be TRBD1 (6 bases). V was cut by 6 bases and J by 0 bases, with 15 bases left in between. Germline-derived CDR1 and CDR2 are SGDLS and YYNGEE. The CDR3 has 15 residues. The CDR3, as DNA: TGTGCCAGCACCCCTTCAGGGGCGTTGAACACTGAAGCTTTCTTT. Its translation: CASTPSGALNTEAFF.

This chain connects TRBV27 to TRBJ2-1, with TRBD2 as a possible D gene (5 bases). The germline CDR1 and CDR2 sequences are MNHEY and SMNVEV (reference sequence). There are 15 residues in the CDR3. V was cut by 5 bases and J by 0 bases, with 11 bases left in between. CDR3 nucleotides: TGTGCCAGCAGTCAGACTACCAACTCCTACAATGAGCAGTTCTTC. Translated, it gives CASSQTTNSYNEQFF.

The gene calls are TRBV7-9 and TRBJ1-2; 9 bases match TRBD1. V lost 5 bases, J lost 4 bases, and 11 bases stayed unmatched. CDR1 is SEHNR and CDR2 is FQNEAQ in the germline V gene (reference sequence). The CDR3 loop spans 16 amino acids. CDR3: CASSATGTGILYGYTF. CDR3 sequence (DNA): TGTGCCAGCAGCGCAACCGGGACAGGGATCCTCTATGGCTACACCTTC.

The chain is built from TRBV7-9 and TRBJ2-5; D gene uncertain. V was clipped by 6 bases and J by 2 bases, with 10 bases between them. Per the germline V gene, CDR1 is SEHNR and CDR2 is FQNEAQ (reference sequence). The CDR3 has 13 residues. In DNA, the CDR3 is TGTGCCAGCAGTCCGACTGGGCAAGAGACCCAGTACTTC. Translating it yields CASSPTGQETQYF.

V and J are TRBV5-6 and TRBJ1-2; a possible D gene is TRBD1 (5 bases). The CDR3 extends over 18 amino acids. Germline-derived CDR1 and CDR2 are SGHDT and YYEEEE. V was cut by 0 bases and J by 3 bases, with 21 bases left in between. This CDR3 reads CASSLDWGSRRPDYGYTF. The CDR3 DNA follows: TGTGCCAGCAGCTTGGATTGGGGCAGCCGCCGACCAGACTATGGCTACACCTTC.

The CDR3 DNA follows: TGCGCCAGCAGCCAAGAGTCGACAGGATACTACGAGCAGTACTTC. Amino acid sequence: CASSQESTGYYEQYF. The V call is TRBV4-1, the J call TRBJ2-7; perhaps TRBD1 as D (6 bases). The CDR3 loop spans 15 amino acids. V was pared by 0 bases and J by 3 bases, with 12 bases between. The germline V gene has CDR1 MGHRA and CDR2 YSYEKL.

The CDR3 nucleotides read TGTGCCAGCAGCGTTAGCGGAACAACCTACAATGAGCAGTTCTTC. Translated: CASSVSGTTYNEQFF. The J gene is TRBJ2-1, the V gene TRBV9, with D possibly TRBD2 on 6 matching bases. CDR1 is SGDLS and CDR2 is YYNGEE in the germline V gene. The CDR3 runs 15 residues. V lost 2 bases and J 2 bases, leaving 11 bases between the germline ends.

At least ten counts were recorded for this clone. The chain joins TRBV14 to TRBJ1-6; D gene uncertain. This CDR3 comprises 14 residues. The germline CDR1 and CDR2 sequences are SGHDN and FVKESK. The V end lost 1 base, the J end lost 7 bases, and 8 bases lay between the germline ends. The CDR3 DNA follows: TGTGCCAGCAGCCAAGGTCGGATAAATTCACCCCTCCACTTT. Residues: CASSQGRINSPLHF. Supplemented by reference TRBV14 and TRBJ1-6, the full variable domain reads EAGVTQFPSHSVIEKGQTVTLRCDPISGHDNLYWYRRVMGKEIKFLLHFVKESKQDESGMPNNRFLAERTGGTYSTLKVQPAELEDSGVYFCASSQGRINSPLHFGNGTRLTVT.

The chain recombines TRBV30 with TRBJ2-7; 11 nucleotides match TRBD1. This CDR3 is built from 13 residues. With V trimmed by 2 bases and J by 6 bases, 3 bases remained unmatched. In germline, CDR1 is GTSNPN, CDR2 SVGIG (reference sequence). The CDR3 loop is CAWSLGQGVEQYF. The CDR3 DNA reads as TGTGCCTGGAGTTTGGGACAGGGGGTCGAGCAGTACTTC.

The genes are TRBV5-6 and TRBJ2-3, with D perhaps matching TRBD2 (9 bases). V lost 4 bases, J lost 5 bases, and 20 bases lay in between. The CDR3 sequence is 16 residues long. CDR1 SGHDT and CDR2 YYEEEE come from the germline V gene. The CDR3 loop reads CASSQGAGGPRDTQYF. The CDR3 DNA is TGTGCCAGCAGCCAGGGGGCGGGAGGGCCGAGAGATACGCAGTATTTT.

The table lists this clone with a few counts. V gene TRBV28 combines with J gene TRBJ1-1; D may be TRBD1 (6 bases). The V gene lost 5 bases and the J gene lost 1 base, with 11 bases spanning the gap. Germline CDR1 is MDHEN and CDR2 is SYDVKM. This CDR3 region has 14 residues. CDR3 region: CASSRRTANTEAFF. The CDR3 DNA sequence: TGTGCCAGCAGTCGGAGGACAGCGAACACTGAAGCTTTCTTT.

This clone was seen only a few times. Other DNA sequences in the sample encode the same CDR3. The rearrangement joins TRBV19 to TRBJ2-1; D may be TRBD1 (5 bases). Germline CDR1 LNHDA, CDR2 SQIVND (reference sequence). This CDR3 contains 11 residues. V dropped 5 bases and J dropped 7 bases, with 6 bases sitting between them. CDR3 loop: CASSPGNEQFF. In DNA, the CDR3 is TGTGCCAGTAGTCCAGGGAATGAGCAGTTCTTC.

This chain links TRBV18 with TRBJ2-1, with 9 bases that match TRBD1. The germline V gene has CDR1 KGHSH and CDR2 LQKENI. This CDR3 spans 13 amino acids. V was clipped by 3 bases and J by 8 bases; unmatched bases: 2. The CDR3 DNA is TGTGCCAGCTCACCGGGACAGGGATATGAGCAGTTCTTC. This encodes CASSPGQGYEQFF.

There are a few counts of this clone. The chain links TRBV4-1 to TRBJ2-7; 8 positions match TRBD2. This CDR3 region has 15 residues. The junction had 7 bases not matched to a gene; V was cut back by 4 bases and J by 2 bases. Germline V lookup: CDR1 MGHRA, CDR2 YSYEKL. CDR3 sequence: CASSPGRGGPYEQYF. Written as DNA, the CDR3 is TGCGCCAGCAGCCCCGGGAGGGGCGGCCCCTACGAGCAGTACTTC.

The rearrangement joins TRBV30 to TRBJ2-6, with D maybe TRBD2 (5 bases). The germline gives CDR1 GTSNPN, CDR2 SVGIG (reference sequence). The V gene lost 3 bases and the J gene lost 13 bases, with 10 bases spanning the gap. This CDR3 has 11 amino acids. The CDR3 coding sequence is TGTGCCTGGAGCGACCCGGGGGTCCTGACTTTC. As protein: CAWSDPGVLTF.

The chain carries TRBV29-1 and TRBJ2-1; D is undetermined. V shed 6 bases and J shed 10 bases, with 10 bases lying between them. Germline CDR1 SQVTM, CDR2 ANQGSEA. This CDR3 has 10 residues. This CDR3 reads CSVTTGEQFF. For the CDR3, the DNA is TGCAGCGTGACCACCGGAGAGCAGTTCTTC.

This clone has just one count. The chain uses TRBV4-1 and TRBJ2-7; D is undetermined. V lost 3 bases, J lost 5 bases, and 8 bases lay in between. This CDR3 comprises 12 residues. Germline values: CDR1 MGHRA, CDR2 YSYEKL. CDR3 region: CASSHGNNEQYF. CDR3 nucleotides: TGCGCCAGCAGCCATGGAAATAACGAGCAGTACTTC.

The chain carries TRBV7-9 and TRBJ2-7; tentatively, D is TRBD1 (6 bases). CDR3 length: 14 amino acids. CDR1 SEHNR and CDR2 FQNEAQ come from the germline V gene (reference sequence). The V and J ends lost 2 bases and 2 bases respectively, with 10 bases between them. CDR3: CASSLTGLPYEQYF. CDR3 sequence (DNA): TGTGCCAGCAGCTTAACAGGGTTGCCCTACGAGCAGTACTTC. Full variable domain (outside the CDR3, taken from reference TRBV7-9 and TRBJ2-7): DTGVSQNPRHKITKRGQNVTFRCDPISEHNRLYWYRQTLGQGPEFLTYFQNEAQLEKSRLLSDRFSAERPKGSFSTLEIQRTEQGDSAMYLCASSLTGLPYEQYFGPGTRLTVT.

The chain carries TRBV4-1 and TRBJ2-7; perhaps TRBD2 as D (6 bases). CDR1 and CDR2 from the germline V gene are MGHRA and YSYEKL. Trimming left V 4 bases short and J 2 bases short, with 9 bases between. The CDR3 has 13 residues. CDR3 region: CASSPTGAYEQYF. CDR3 in DNA: TGCGCCAGCAGCCCGACGGGGGCCTACGAGCAGTACTTC.

This chain uses TRBV7-8 with TRBJ2-3, with unresolved D. CDR3 size: 16 residues. Per germline, CDR1 SGHVS and CDR2 FQNEAQ. Deletions cut 5 bases from V and 0 bases from J, with 15 bases between. The CDR3 DNA reads TGTGCCAGCAGCCCCTACGTGACGGCTAGCACAGATACGCAGTATTTT. Translation: CASSPYVTASTDTQYF.